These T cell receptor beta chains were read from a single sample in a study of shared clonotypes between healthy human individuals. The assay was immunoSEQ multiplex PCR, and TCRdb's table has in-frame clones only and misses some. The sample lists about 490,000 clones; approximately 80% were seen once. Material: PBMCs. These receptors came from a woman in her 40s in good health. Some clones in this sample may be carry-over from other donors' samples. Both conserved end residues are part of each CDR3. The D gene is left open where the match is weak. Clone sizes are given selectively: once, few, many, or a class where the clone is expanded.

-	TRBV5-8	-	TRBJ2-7	CASSFRGSREQYF	TGTGCCAGCAGCTTCAGAGGGTCGAGAGAGCAGTACTTC
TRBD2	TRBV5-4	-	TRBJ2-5	CASSPRLAGGETQYF	TGTGCCAGCAGCCCTCGACTAGCGGGAGGCGAGACCCAGTACTTC
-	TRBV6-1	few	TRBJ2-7	CASSEGTGSSYEQYF	TGTGCCAGCAGTGAAGGAACAGGGTCGTCCTACGAGCAGTACTTC
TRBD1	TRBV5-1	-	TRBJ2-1	CASSLGQGSYNEQFF	TGCGCCAGCAGCTTGGGACAGGGATCCTACAATGAGCAGTTCTTC
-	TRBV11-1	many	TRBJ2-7	CASSSWGSSYEQYF	TGTGCCAGCAGCTCCTGGGGGAGTAGCTACGAGCAGTACTTC
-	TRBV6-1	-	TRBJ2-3	CASREGAADTQYF	TGTGCCAGCAGGGAGGGGGCGGCGGATACGCAGTATTTT
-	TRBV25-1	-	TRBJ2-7	CASRTPPDLYEQYF	TGTGCCAGCAGGACGCCCCCAGACCTATACGAGCAGTACTTC
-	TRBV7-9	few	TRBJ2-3	CASSYGADTQYF	TGTGCCAGCAGCTATGGGGCAGATACGCAGTATTTT
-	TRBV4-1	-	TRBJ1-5	CASSPVGGGQPQHF	TGCGCCAGCAGCCCCGTGGGGGGAGGTCAGCCCCAGCATTTT
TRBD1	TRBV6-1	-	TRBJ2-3	CASSIYWTGDTQYF	TGTGCCAGCAGCATATACTGGACAGGGGATACGCAGTATTTT
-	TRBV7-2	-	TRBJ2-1	CASSDFLQGRGYNEQFF	TGTGCCAGCAGCGACTTCTTACAGGGCAGAGGCTACAATGAGCAGTTCTTC
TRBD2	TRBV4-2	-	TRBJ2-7	CASSQESTSGRGEQYF	TGTGCCAGCAGCCAAGAAAGTACTAGCGGGCGAGGGGAGCAGTACTTC
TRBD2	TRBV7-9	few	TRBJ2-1	CACPGGGSYNEQFF	TGTGCCTGCCCGGGCGGGGGGTCCTACAATGAGCAGTTCTTC
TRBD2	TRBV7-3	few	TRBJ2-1	CASSLIASSGREKYEQFF	TGTGCCAGCAGCTTAATCGCGTCTAGCGGGAGGGAGAAATATGAGCAGTTCTTC
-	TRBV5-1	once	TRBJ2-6	CASGPSTGANVLTF	TGCGCCAGCGGCCCTTCGACAGGGGCCAACGTCCTGACTTTC
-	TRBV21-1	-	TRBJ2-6	CASSKGGDSKANVLTF	TGTGCCAGCAGCAAAGGGGGGGACAGCAAGGCCAACGTCCTGACTTTC
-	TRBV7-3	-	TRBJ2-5	CASSLAGGKQTQYF	TGTGCCAGCAGCTTGGCCGGAGGGAAACAGACCCAGTACTTC
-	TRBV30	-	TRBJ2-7	CAWSLRVWAESYEQYF	TGTGCCTGGAGCCTCCGGGTCTGGGCTGAATCCTACGAGCAGTACTTC
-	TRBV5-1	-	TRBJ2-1	CASSLDPSSNEQFF	TGCGCCAGCAGCTTGGACCCCTCGAGCAATGAGCAGTTCTTC
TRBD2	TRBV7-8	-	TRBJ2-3	CASSLTGGGHTDTQYF	TGTGCCAGCAGTCTGACCGGCGGGGGTCACACAGATACGCAGTATTTT
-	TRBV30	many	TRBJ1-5	CAWSVREFNQPQHF	TGTGCCTGGAGTGTGAGGGAGTTCAATCAGCCCCAGCATTTT
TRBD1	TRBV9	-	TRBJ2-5	CASSVLPGQVQETQYF	TGTGCCAGCAGCGTTCTACCGGGACAGGTACAAGAGACCCAGTACTTC
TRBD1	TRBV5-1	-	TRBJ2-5	CASSFTGQQETQYF	TGCGCCAGCAGCTTTACGGGACAGCAAGAGACCCAGTACTTC
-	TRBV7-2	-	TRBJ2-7	CASSASYEQYF	TGTGCCAGCAGCGCATCCTACGAGCAGTACTTC
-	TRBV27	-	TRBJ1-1	CASSFRFSGLAEAFF	TGTGCCAGCAGTTTCCGGTTTTCGGGTCTCGCTGAAGCTTTCTTT
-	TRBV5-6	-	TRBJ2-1	CASSGGTGQNLNEQFF	TGTGCCAGCAGCGGCGGGACTGGCCAAAATTTAAATGAGCAGTTCTTC
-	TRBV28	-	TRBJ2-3	CASSFVTRGTDTQYF	TGTGCCAGCAGTTTTGTGACAAGGGGCACAGATACGCAGTATTTT
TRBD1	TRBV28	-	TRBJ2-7	CASRSGGQDEQYF	TGTGCCAGCAGGTCAGGGGGCCAGGACGAGCAGTACTTC
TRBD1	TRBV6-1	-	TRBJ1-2	CASSRDRSNYGYTF	TGTGCCAGCAGCCGGGACAGATCTAACTATGGCTACACCTTC
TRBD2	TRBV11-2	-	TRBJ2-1	CASSSLAGGNEQFF	TGTGCCAGCAGCTCGCTAGCGGGAGGTAATGAGCAGTTCTTC
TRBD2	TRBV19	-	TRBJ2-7	CASSSGRSSYEQYF	TGTGCCAGTAGTAGCGGGAGAAGCTCCTACGAGCAGTACTTC
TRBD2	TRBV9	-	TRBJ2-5	CASSVEGLAGGGQETQYF	TGTGCCAGCAGCGTAGAGGGACTAGCGGGAGGGGGGCAAGAGACCCAGTACTTC
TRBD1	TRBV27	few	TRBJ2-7	CASSLGTGRYEQYF	TGTGCCAGCAGTTTAGGGACAGGTCGGTACGAGCAGTACTTC
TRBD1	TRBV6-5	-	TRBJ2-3	CASRRQGADTQYF	TGTGCCAGCAGGCGACAGGGGGCAGATACGCAGTATTTT
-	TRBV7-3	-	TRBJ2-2	CASSLRAGADTGELFF	TGTGCCAGCAGCTTAAGGGCCGGGGCGGACACCGGGGAGCTGTTTTTT
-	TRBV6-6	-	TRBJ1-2	CASGGGEGYTF	TGTGCCAGCGGGGGGGGTGAGGGCTACACCTTC
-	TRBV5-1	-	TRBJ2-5	CASSLDGAPRETQYF	TGCGCCAGCAGCTTGGACGGAGCCCCGAGGGAGACCCAGTACTTC
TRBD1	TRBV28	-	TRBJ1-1	CASRTQGAANTEAFF	TGTGCCAGCAGGACACAGGGGGCGGCGAACACTGAAGCTTTCTTT